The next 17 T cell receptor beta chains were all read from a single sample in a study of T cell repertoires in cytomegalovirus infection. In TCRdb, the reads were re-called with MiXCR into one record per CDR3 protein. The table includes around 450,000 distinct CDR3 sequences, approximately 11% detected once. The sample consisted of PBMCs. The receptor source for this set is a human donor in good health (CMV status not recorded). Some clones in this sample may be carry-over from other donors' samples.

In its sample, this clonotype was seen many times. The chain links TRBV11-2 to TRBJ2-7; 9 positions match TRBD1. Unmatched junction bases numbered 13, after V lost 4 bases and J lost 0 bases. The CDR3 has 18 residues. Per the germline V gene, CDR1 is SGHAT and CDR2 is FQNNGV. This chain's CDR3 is CASSSIRAGQGSSYEQYF. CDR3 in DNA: TGTGCCAGCAGCTCCATAAGAGCCGGACAGGGGAGCTCCTACGAGCAGTACTTC.

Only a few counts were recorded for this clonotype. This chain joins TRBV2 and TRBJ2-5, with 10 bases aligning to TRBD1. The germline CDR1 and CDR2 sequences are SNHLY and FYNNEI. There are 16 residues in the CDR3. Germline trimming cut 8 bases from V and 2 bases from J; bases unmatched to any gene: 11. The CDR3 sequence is CASGVHPDRGQETQYF. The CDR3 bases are TGTGCCAGCGGGGTCCATCCGGACAGGGGGCAAGAGACCCAGTACTTC. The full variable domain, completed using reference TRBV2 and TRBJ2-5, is EPEVTQTPSHQVTQMGQEVILRCVPISNHLYFYWYRQILGQKVEFLVSFYNNEISEKSEIFDDQFSVERPDGSNFTLKIRSTKLEDSAMYFCASGVHPDRGQETQYFGPGTRLLVL.

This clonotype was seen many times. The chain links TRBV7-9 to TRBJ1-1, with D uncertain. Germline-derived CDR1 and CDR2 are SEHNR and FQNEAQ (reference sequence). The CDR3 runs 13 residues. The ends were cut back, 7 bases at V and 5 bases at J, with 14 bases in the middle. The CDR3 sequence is CASTLTGRTEAFF. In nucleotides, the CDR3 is TGTGCCAGCACCCTAACCGGGAGGACTGAAGCTTTCTTT.

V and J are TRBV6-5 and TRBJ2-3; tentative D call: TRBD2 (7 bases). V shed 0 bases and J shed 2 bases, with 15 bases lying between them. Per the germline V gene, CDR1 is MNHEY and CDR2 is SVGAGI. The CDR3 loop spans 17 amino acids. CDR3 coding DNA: TGTGCCAGCAGTTACTCGAGTGGGGGGGCGCCCACAGATACGCAGTATTTT. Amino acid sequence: CASSYSSGGAPTDTQYF.

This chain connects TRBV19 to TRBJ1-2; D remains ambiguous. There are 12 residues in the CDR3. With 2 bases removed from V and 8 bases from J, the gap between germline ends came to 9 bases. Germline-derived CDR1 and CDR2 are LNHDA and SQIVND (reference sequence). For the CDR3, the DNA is TGTGCCAGTAGTATAAACAGCCTGGGCTACACCTTC. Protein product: CASSINSLGYTF. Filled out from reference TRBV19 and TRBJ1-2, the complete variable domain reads DGGITQSPKYLFRKEGQNVTLSCEQNLNHDAMYWYRQDPGQGLRLIYYSQIVNDFQKGDIAEGYSVSREKKESFPLTVTSAQKNPTAFYLCASSINSLGYTFGSGTRLTVV.

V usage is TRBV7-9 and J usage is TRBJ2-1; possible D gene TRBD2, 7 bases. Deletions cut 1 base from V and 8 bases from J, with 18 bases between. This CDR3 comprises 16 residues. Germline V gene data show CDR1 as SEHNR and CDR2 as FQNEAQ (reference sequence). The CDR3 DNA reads TGTGCCAGCAGCTTAGAAAGGGGGGGGCCGTGGGATGAGCAGTTCTTC. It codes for CASSLERGGPWDEQFF. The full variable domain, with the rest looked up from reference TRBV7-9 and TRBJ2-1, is DTGVSQNPRHKITKRGQNVTFRCDPISEHNRLYWYRQTLGQGPEFLTYFQNEAQLEKSRLLSDRFSAERPKGSFSTLEIQRTEQGDSAMYLCASSLERGGPWDEQFFGPGTRLTVL.

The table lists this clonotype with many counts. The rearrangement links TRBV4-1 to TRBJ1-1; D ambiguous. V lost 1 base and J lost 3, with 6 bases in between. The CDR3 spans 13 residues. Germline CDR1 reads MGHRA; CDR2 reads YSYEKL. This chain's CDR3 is CASSQARDTEAFF. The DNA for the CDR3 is TGCGCCAGCAGCCAAGCTCGGGACACTGAAGCTTTCTTT.

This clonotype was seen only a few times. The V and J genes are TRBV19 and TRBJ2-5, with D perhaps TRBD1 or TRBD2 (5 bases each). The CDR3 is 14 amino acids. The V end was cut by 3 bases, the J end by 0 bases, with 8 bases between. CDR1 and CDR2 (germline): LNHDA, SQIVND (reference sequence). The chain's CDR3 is CASSMGVNQETQYF. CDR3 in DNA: TGTGCCAGTAGTATGGGGGTTAACCAAGAGACCCAGTACTTC.

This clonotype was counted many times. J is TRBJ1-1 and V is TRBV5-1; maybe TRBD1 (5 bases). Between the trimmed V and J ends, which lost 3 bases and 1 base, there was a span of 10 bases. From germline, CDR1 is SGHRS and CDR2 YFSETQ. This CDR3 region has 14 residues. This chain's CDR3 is CASSSRDTNTEAFF. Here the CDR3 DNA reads TGCGCCAGCAGCTCCAGGGATACGAACACTGAAGCTTTCTTT.

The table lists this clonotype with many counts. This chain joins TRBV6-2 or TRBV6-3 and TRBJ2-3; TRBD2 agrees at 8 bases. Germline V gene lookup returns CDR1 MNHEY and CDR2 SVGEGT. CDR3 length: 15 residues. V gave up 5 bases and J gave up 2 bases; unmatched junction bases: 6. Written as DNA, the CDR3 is TGTGCCAGCAGTAGACTAGCGAGTTACACAGATACGCAGTATTTT. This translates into CASSRLASYTDTQYF.

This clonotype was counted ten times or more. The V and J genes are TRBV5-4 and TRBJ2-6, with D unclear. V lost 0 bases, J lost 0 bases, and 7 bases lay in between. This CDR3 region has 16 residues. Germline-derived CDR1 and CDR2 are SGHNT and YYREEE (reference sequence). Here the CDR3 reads CASSLDLNSGANVLTF. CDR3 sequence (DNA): TGTGCCAGCAGCTTGGACCTAAACTCTGGGGCCAACGTCCTGACTTTC.

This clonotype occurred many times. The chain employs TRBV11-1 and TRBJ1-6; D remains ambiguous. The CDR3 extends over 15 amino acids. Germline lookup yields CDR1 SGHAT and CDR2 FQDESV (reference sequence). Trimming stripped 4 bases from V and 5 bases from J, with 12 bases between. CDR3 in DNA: TGTGCCAGCAGCTACCGGTGGAGCCATAATTCACCCCTCCACTTT. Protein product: CASSYRWSHNSPLHF.

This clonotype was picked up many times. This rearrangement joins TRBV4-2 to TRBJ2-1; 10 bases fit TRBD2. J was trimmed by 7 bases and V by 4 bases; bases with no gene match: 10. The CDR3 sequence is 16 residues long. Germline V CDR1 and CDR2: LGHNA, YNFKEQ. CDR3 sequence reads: CASSLSGGANENEQFF. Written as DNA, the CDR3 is TGTGCCAGCAGCCTCAGCGGGGGGGCAAATGAGAATGAGCAGTTCTTC.

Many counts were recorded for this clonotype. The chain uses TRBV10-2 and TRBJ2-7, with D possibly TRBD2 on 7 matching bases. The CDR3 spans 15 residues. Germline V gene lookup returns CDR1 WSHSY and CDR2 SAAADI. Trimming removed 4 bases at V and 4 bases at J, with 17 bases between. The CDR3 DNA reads TGCGCCAGCAGTGTGGGGGGGGCTTTCGGTTACGAGCAGTACTTC. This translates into CASSVGGAFGYEQYF.

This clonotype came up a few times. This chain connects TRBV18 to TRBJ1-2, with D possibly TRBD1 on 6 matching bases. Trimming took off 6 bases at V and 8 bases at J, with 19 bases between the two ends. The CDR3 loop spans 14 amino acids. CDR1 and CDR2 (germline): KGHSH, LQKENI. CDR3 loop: CASSPGTPNGGYTF. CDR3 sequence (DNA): TGTGCCAGCTCCCCCGGGACACCCAACGGAGGCTACACCTTC.

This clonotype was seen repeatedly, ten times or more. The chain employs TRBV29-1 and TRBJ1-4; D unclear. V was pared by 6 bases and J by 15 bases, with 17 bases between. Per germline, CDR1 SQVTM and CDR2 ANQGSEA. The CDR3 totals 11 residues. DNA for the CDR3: TGCAGCGTCAAGGACGGTAGTTTGGTGTTTTTT. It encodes CSVKDGSLVFF.

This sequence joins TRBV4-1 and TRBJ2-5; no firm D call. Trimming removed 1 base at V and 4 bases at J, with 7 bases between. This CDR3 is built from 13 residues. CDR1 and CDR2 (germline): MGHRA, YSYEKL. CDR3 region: CASSQVISETQYF. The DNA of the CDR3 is TGCGCCAGCAGCCAAGTGATTTCAGAGACCCAGTACTTC.